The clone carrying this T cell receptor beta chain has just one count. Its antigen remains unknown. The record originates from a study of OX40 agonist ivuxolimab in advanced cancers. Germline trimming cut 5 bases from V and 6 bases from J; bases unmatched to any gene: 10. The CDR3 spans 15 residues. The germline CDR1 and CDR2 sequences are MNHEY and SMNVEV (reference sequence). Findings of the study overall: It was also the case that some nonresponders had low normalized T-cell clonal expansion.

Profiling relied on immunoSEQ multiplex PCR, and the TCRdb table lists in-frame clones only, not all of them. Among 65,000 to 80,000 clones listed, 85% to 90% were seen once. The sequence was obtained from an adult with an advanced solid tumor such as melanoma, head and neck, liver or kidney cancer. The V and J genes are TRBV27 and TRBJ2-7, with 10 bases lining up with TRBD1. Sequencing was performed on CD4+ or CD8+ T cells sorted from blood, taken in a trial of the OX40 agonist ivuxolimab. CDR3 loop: CASSLPGQGISEQYF. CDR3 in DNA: TGTGCCAGCAGTCTACCGGGACAGGGGATCTCCGAGCAGTACTTC.